The entry that follows covers one T cell receptor beta chain sequence. Its target is not known. This sample was taken from a study of cytomegalovirus exposure and HLA in healthy donors. Overall study context: Most donors, around 81% of over 300 genotyped, fell in the Caucasian-associated ancestry cluster. Study conclusions and caveats: Reportedly, cytomegalovirus status was diagnosed with high sensitivity and specificity. An analysis was carried out later, and it reportedly showed fewer N-insertions in an Asian-associated ancestry cluster than the approximately 610-donor mean.

PCR primers comprised 60 Vbeta and 13 Jbeta primers. Here immunoSEQ multiplex PCR was the method, and the copy in TCRdb shows in-frame clones only, minus some. The data contain about 200,000 clones, 65% to 80% of them singletons. Germline V gene data show CDR1 as SGHNT and CDR2 as YYREEE (reference sequence). Trimming shortened V by 0 bases and J by 7 bases, and 16 bases separated the two germline ends. This CDR3 contains 15 residues. The receptor was isolated from a girl aged 2 to 9 in good health and CMV-seronegative. Sequencing was carried out using PBMCs. The chain is built from TRBV5-4 and TRBJ2-5; weak D call: TRBD1 (5 bases). The CDR3 loop is CASSLGGLEKGTQYF. The CDR3 nucleotides read TGTGCCAGCAGCTTGGGGGGCCTTGAAAAGGGGACCCAGTACTTC.